These T cell receptor beta chains were read from a single sample in a study of regulatory T cells in long-lasting Graves disease. TCRdb analysed the multiplex PCR reads with MiXCR anew, one entry per CDR3 protein. The sample carries 400,000 to 450,000 distinct CDR3 sequences, over 15% recorded once. The sample was also reused in another study, on T cells in Graves' hyperthyroidism and ophthalmopathy.

Material: peripheral blood mononuclear cells (PBMCs), obtained at new diagnosis, from a patient treated with antithyroid drugs. The receptors were sampled from a woman in her 30s with Graves disease. Each CDR3 is given with its conserved first and last residue. A D gene is named only where the DNA matches it firmly. The size field is filled for only some rows; it gives once, few, many or a size class.

j_call	d_call	v_call	clone_size	cdr3_nt	cdr3_aa
TRBJ2-7	TRBD2	TRBV6-9	NA	TGTGCCAGCAGTTACTCCTCCTCTAGCGGCCTCTCCTACGAGCAGTACTTC	CASSYSSSSGLSYEQYF
TRBJ2-1	TRBD2	TRBV5-6	few	TGTGCCAGCAGCTTGACGACTAGCGGCCCTTACAATGAGCAGTTCTTC	CASSLTTSGPYNEQFF
TRBJ1-1	NA	TRBV11-2	many	TGTGCCAGCAGCTTAGAGGGTTTTTCGGAAGCTTTCTTT	CASSLEGFSEAFF
TRBJ2-7	NA	TRBV7-8	many	TGTGCCAGCGCAAGGTATCGGGCACAACCCGAGCAGTACTTC	CASARYRAQPEQYF
TRBJ2-7	NA	TRBV5-6	many	TGTGCCAGCAGCTTGGGGGCTAGCGACATCTACGAGCAGTACTTC	CASSLGASDIYEQYF
TRBJ1-4	NA	TRBV7-9	many	TGTGCCAGCAGCTTTAAGGGGACCCCAACTAATGAAAAACTGTTTTTT	CASSFKGTPTNEKLFF
TRBJ1-2	TRBD1	TRBV6-1	NA	TGTGCCAGCAGCTATAATGCCGACAGGGGGCTCCGCTATGGCTACACCTTC	CASSYNADRGLRYGYTF
TRBJ2-1	TRBD2	TRBV6-1	many	TGTGCCAGCTATTCTAGCGGGAGTACTTTCAATGAGCAGTTCTTC	CASYSSGSTFNEQFF
TRBJ2-1	TRBD2	TRBV5-1	NA	TGCGCCAGCAGCCCCGGACTAGCGGGGGACCAGTTCTTC	CASSPGLAGDQFF
TRBJ1-3	NA	TRBV2	NA	TGTGCCAGCACTGTGATAGGGATCCAGTTGCTTGGAGGAAACACCATATATTTT	CASTVIGIQLLGGNTIYF
TRBJ2-7	NA	TRBV27	many	TGTGCCAGCAGTTTACGGGGCAATAGCGGAGAGCAGTACTTC	CASSLRGNSGEQYF
TRBJ2-2	TRBD2	TRBV24-1	many	TGTGCCACCAGTGTTGGGAGGGAGTTCCCCAACACCGGGGAGCTGTTTTTT	CATSVGREFPNTGELFF
TRBJ2-5	NA	TRBV30	many	TGTGCCTGCTTTGGGGAGGCGGGTGAGACCCAGTACTTC	CACFGEAGETQYF
TRBJ2-7	TRBD1	TRBV20-1	many	TGCAGTGCTAGTGGTCATCGTCAGGGGGCCCTTAACCCTTACGAGCAGTACTTC	CSASGHRQGALNPYEQYF
TRBJ1-1	TRBD1	TRBV19	NA	TGTGCCAGTAGTATATGGACAGGGAGGAACACTGAAGCTTTCTTT	CASSIWTGRNTEAFF
TRBJ1-2	NA	TRBV24-1	many	TGTGCCACCAGTGCCCGGTCGGGAGCTAACTATGGCTACACCTTC	CATSARSGANYGYTF
TRBJ2-5	NA	TRBV2	few	TGTGCCAGCAGGACACAGGGTTTGGAAGAGACCCAGTACTTC	CASRTQGLEETQYF
TRBJ1-1	NA	TRBV6-5	many	TGTGCCAGCAGTTACCCCGACAGGCCCACTGAAGCTTTCTTT	CASSYPDRPTEAFF
TRBJ1-1	NA	TRBV29-1	many	TGCAGCGTTGAGGCAACAGGCGAGAGGCGTCTTGAAGCTTTCTTT	CSVEATGERRLEAFF
TRBJ1-3	TRBD1	TRBV2	many	TGTGCCAGCAGTGCCGGGACAGGGGCTGGAAACACCATATATTTT	CASSAGTGAGNTIYF
TRBJ2-1	TRBD2	TRBV6-1	NA	TGTGCCGGGCAGAGGGAGGGCATTAGGAATGAGCAGTTCTTC	CAGQREGIRNEQFF
TRBJ2-4	NA	TRBV6-1	many	TGTGCCAGCAGGCCTTATAATAGGGGACGTTACATTCAGTACTTC	CASRPYNRGRYIQYF
TRBJ2-2	NA	TRBV6-1	many	TGTGCCAGCAGTGAACTAGCCGGGAGCGGGGAGCTGTTTTTT	CASSELAGSGELFF
TRBJ1-5	NA	TRBV19	few	TGTGCCAGTAAGTTAAGGGGGGATCAGCCCCAGCATTTT	CASKLRGDQPQHF
TRBJ2-7	TRBD1	TRBV5-1	NA	TGCGCCAACCCCACAGGGGGCGAGCAGTACTTC	CANPTGGEQYF
TRBJ2-7	NA	TRBV27	many	TGTGCCAGCAGTTTTCGATATCTTGCCAGTACCTACGAGCAGTACTTC	CASSFRYLASTYEQYF
TRBJ2-5	TRBD2	TRBV11-2	many	TGTGCCAGCAGCAGACTAGCGGGAGTATTAGAGACCCAGTACTTC	CASSRLAGVLETQYF
TRBJ2-5	TRBD2	TRBV9	many	TGTGCCAGCAGCGTCGACGGGAGGCCCCGGGAGACCCAGTACTTC	CASSVDGRPRETQYF
TRBJ2-3	TRBD2	TRBV19	NA	TGTGCCAGTAAGCGGCAAGCGGGAGTAGGAGATACGCAGTATTTT	CASKRQAGVGDTQYF
TRBJ2-1	TRBD2	TRBV6-2/TRBV6-3	once	TGTGCCAGCAGTTACCCCCGGACTAGCGGTAACAATGAGCAGTTCTTC	CASSYPRTSGNNEQFF
TRBJ2-2	TRBD2	TRBV10-3	few	TGTGCCATCAGTGAACGCCCTACTAGCGCCGGGGAGCTGTTTTTT	CAISERPTSAGELFF
TRBJ1-6	NA	TRBV18	many	TGTGCCAGCTCACCGACAAGCTCCTATAATTCACCCCTCCACTTT	CASSPTSSYNSPLHF
TRBJ2-1	NA	TRBV6-1	many	TGTGCCAGCAGTCAATATAGGACAAGAGGACACAATGAGCAGTTCTTC	CASSQYRTRGHNEQFF
TRBJ2-7	TRBD2	TRBV2	many	TGTGCCAGCAGAGGTACCGGGACGGGGAGGGACGAGCAGTACTTC	CASRGTGTGRDEQYF
TRBJ2-2	NA	TRBV7-2	NA	TGTGCCAGCAGCTTACAGTCTCCGGGGGTGGCCGGGGAGCTGTTTTTT	CASSLQSPGVAGELFF
TRBJ2-1	NA	TRBV30	many	TGTGCCTGGAGGAGACTAGACTACAATGAGCAGTTCTTC	CAWRRLDYNEQFF
TRBJ2-3	TRBD1	TRBV10-3	many	TGTGCCATCAGTGGGGGACAGGGGGGGATTCGGGATACGCAGTATTTT	CAISGGQGGIRDTQYF
TRBJ1-2	NA	TRBV15	many	TGTGCCACCAGCAGAGCTAAGTCCCGGAACTATGGCTACACCTTC	CATSRAKSRNYGYTF
TRBJ1-1	TRBD1	TRBV29-1	many	TGCAGCGTTGAGGCGGGGGACAGGACCGAAGCTTTCTTT	CSVEAGDRTEAFF
TRBJ1-5	NA	TRBV7-6	many	TGTGCCAGCAGCTTGGATGGGGGCCCAGACCAGCCCCAGCATTTT	CASSLDGGPDQPQHF
TRBJ2-7	NA	TRBV14	NA	TGTGCCAGCAGTCTGACGGCTACGTTGTTCTTC	CASSLTATLFF
TRBJ2-7	NA	TRBV7-8	many	TGTGCCAGCAGTTTAGTGGGGAGCGAGCAGTACTTC	CASSLVGSEQYF
TRBJ1-1	NA	TRBV27	few	TGTGCCAGCAGCCCCCAAATAAACACTGAAGCTTTCTTT	CASSPQINTEAFF
TRBJ1-2	NA	TRBV27	NA	TGTGCCAGCAGACGAAGGGGCAGGGAATATAGCTACACCTTC	CASRRRGREYSYTF
TRBJ1-6	NA	TRBV2	many	TGTGCCAGCTTGGGCTTAAGCTCCTATAATTCACCCCTCCACTTT	CASLGLSSYNSPLHF
TRBJ2-3	TRBD2	TRBV29-1	many	TGCAGCGGGGGGGGGAAATACACAGATACGCAGTATTTT	CSGGGKYTDTQYF
TRBJ1-1	NA	TRBV29-1	NA	TGCAGCGTTGAAGAACAGCAGAACACTGAAGCTTTCTTT	CSVEEQQNTEAFF
TRBJ1-4	TRBD1	TRBV18	many	TGTGCCAGCTCACCGTCCAGGGGGTATGAAAAACTGTTTTTT	CASSPSRGYEKLFF
TRBJ2-3	TRBD2	TRBV6-5	many	TGTGCCAGCAGTTATGGTAGCGGGAGCGCAGATACGCAGTATTTT	CASSYGSGSADTQYF
TRBJ1-2	NA	TRBV19	NA	TGTGCCAGTAAGGAACAGCAAATTAACTATGGCTACACCTTC	CASKEQQINYGYTF
TRBJ2-7	TRBD2	TRBV7-9	many	TGTGCCAGCAGCTTATGGCGGGAGACCCACGAGCAGTACTTC	CASSLWRETHEQYF
TRBJ1-5	NA	TRBV20-1	many	TGCAGTGCAACAGGGCCAAATCAGCCCCAGCATTTT	CSATGPNQPQHF
TRBJ1-2	TRBD1	TRBV29-1	few	TGCAGCGTTGAAAGAGGGACAGGGGGCGGCTATGGCTACACCTTC	CSVERGTGGGYGYTF
TRBJ2-3	TRBD2	TRBV27	many	TGTGCCAGCCAGCGGGATAACTCAGATACGCAGTATTTT	CASQRDNSDTQYF
TRBJ2-1	NA	TRBV28	NA	TGTGCCAGCCGGGGTTTCAATGAGCAGTTCTTC	CASRGFNEQFF
TRBJ2-1	NA	TRBV14	few	TGTGCCAGCAGCCAGGTTCTAATGAATGAGCAGTTCTTC	CASSQVLMNEQFF
TRBJ1-1	NA	TRBV7-2	many	TGTGCCAGCAGCTTAGTGACGGGGGGGCCTAGGGGAGCTTTCTTT	CASSLVTGGPRGAFF
TRBJ1-2	NA	TRBV28	few	TGTGCCAGCACACAGGCTGGAGGCTACACCTTC	CASTQAGGYTF
TRBJ2-1	TRBD2	TRBV30	many	TGTGCCTGGAGTGTGTTTGCGGGAGCGTATGAGCAGTTCTTC	CAWSVFAGAYEQFF
TRBJ1-2	NA	TRBV14	few	TGTGCCAGCAGCCTGATGAGAGGTAGCGGCTACACCTTC	CASSLMRGSGYTF